What follows are 7 T cell receptor beta chains derived from one specimen sequenced in a study of T-cell memory formation after mild COVID-19. MiXCR, run by TCRdb on the 5' RACE reads, gives a single entry per CDR3 protein. Of hundreds of thousands of distinct CDR3 sequences in the sample, about a fifth were seen once. Material: PBMCs or a T cell subset sorted from them (not recorded which). Receptors originate from an adult woman who had mild COVID-19 (a few samples of this study predate the infection). Cell type and time point are not known.

The chain combines TRBV6-2 or TRBV6-3 with TRBJ1-1; 9 bases align to TRBD1. Germline CDR1 is MNHEY and CDR2 is SVGEGT. The CDR3 has 16 amino acids. V gave up 5 bases and J gave up 3 bases; unmatched junction bases: 10. This CDR3 is CASSNTGGALDTEAFF. The CDR3 bases are TGTGCCAGCAGTAACACAGGGGGCGCTTTGGACACTGAAGCTTTCTTT.

The V gene is TRBV7-2, the J gene TRBJ2-7, with 11 bases aligning to TRBD2. Germline CDR1 reads SGHTA; CDR2 reads FQGNSA. The CDR3 is made up of 16 amino acids. With 4 bases clipped from V and 1 base from J, the junction kept 6 bases outside the gene matches. CDR3 sequence (DNA): TGTGCCAGCAGCTCCCATACTAGCGGGAGTTCCTACGAGCAGTACTTC. As protein: CASSSHTSGSSYEQYF.

In this sample, this clonotype turned up once. The gene calls are TRBV30 and TRBJ2-3, with unresolved D. This CDR3 has 16 residues. Trimming left V 2 bases short and J 0 bases short, with 15 bases between. The germline V gene has CDR1 GTSNPN and CDR2 SVGIG (reference sequence). This CDR3 is CAWSKGGIGSTDTQYF. CDR3 in DNA: TGTGCCTGGAGTAAAGGTGGAATAGGGAGCACAGATACGCAGTATTTT.

The J gene is TRBJ1-5, the V gene TRBV4-2; D ambiguous. This CDR3 is built from 16 residues. The V and J ends lost 0 bases and 2 bases respectively, with 11 bases between them. Looked up from germline, CDR1 is LGHNA and CDR2 is YNFKEQ. The CDR3 region is CASSQDPLGGNQPQHF. In nucleotides, the CDR3 is TGTGCCAGCAGCCAAGACCCCCTTGGTGGCAATCAGCCCCAGCATTTT.

This clonotype was seen a handful of times. The rearrangement joins TRBV25-1 to TRBJ2-7; D uncertain. The CDR3 covers 14 residues. The ends were cut back, 0 bases at V and 2 bases at J, with 8 bases in the middle. CDR1 MGHDK and CDR2 SYGVNS come from the germline V gene. CDR3 protein: CASSEYGVTYEQYF. The CDR3 region has the DNA TGTGCCAGCAGTGAATATGGCGTCACCTACGAGCAGTACTTC.

This rearrangement joins TRBV2 to TRBJ2-1; tentatively, D is TRBD2 (5 bases). Germline V gene data show CDR1 as SNHLY and CDR2 as FYNNEI. This CDR3 is 13 amino acids long. V lost 3 bases and J 15 bases, leaving 18 bases between the germline ends. As DNA, the CDR3 is TGTGCCAGCAGTGAGGTGGACTCCCACCTGGTGTTCTTC. Translated: CASSEVDSHLVFF.

This clonotype appeared many times. The chain carries TRBV20-1 and TRBJ2-1, with 7 bases fitting TRBD1. Germline CDR1 DFQATT, CDR2 SNEGSKA (reference sequence). This CDR3 comprises 14 residues. With V trimmed by 3 bases and J by 3 bases, 5 bases remained unmatched. The CDR3 bases are TGCAGTGCTAGGGAAGGGACAGACTACAATGAGCAGTTCTTC. Protein product: CSAREGTDYNEQFF.